This T cell receptor beta chain was documented in a study of cytomegalovirus exposure and HLA in healthy donors (dated by TCRdb to about 2017). Concerning the study at large: According to an earlier analysis of a few hundred of the donors, about 180 million T cells yielded 117 million unique TCR beta sequences and roughly 280 Gb of sequence data. Approximately 300 gigabases of sequencing data and about 92 million unique TCR sequences made up an early release that covered several hundred HLA-typed donors. The genetic ancestry cluster associated with self-reported Caucasian donors included about four fifths of the 300 to 450 genotyped donors. The study aimed to test whether signatures of past pathogen exposure could be identified by cataloging public T cell receptors. The study used immunosequencing to profile the T cell repertoires of about 670 subjects and linked those repertoires to cytomegalovirus serostatus. Along with the approximately 650-subject first cohort, a separate validation cohort of about 110 different subjects was used. To predict cytomegalovirus infection status, the study brought together high-throughput TCR immunosequencing, statistical association of individual TCRs with disease status, and machine learning. In a later analysis, previously published TCR beta repertoires from roughly 710 donors were re-analyzed and high-resolution HLA genotyping was added so that TCR occurrence patterns could be studied. Rather than drawing on any new phenotypic data, the later analysis identified candidate immune exposures from TCR beta sequences and the way those sequences occurred across donors. In an earlier analysis of around 540 of the donors, high-throughput TCR beta sequencing was used to judge whether each TCR beta V gene segment behaved as functional or pseudogenic. Alongside the repertoire data, information on donor age, sex, ethnicity and CMV serostatus was compiled. A later genetic analysis used genome-wide SNP genotypes for about 65% of the roughly 700 donors, treating that subset as a discovery cohort. Every discovery cohort repertoire had been produced on one sequencing platform. Both class I and class II loci were covered by HLA typing, at four-digit resolution. Typing coverage varied by locus: roughly 629-640 donors for A, B, C, DRB1 and DQB1; approximately 520 for DQA1; 600 to 610 for DPA1; about 450 for DPB1. Four or five DR-DQ haplotypes were handled as single units for association and clustering because linkage in the cohort was strong. Across some 400 genotyped donors of the cohort, an average of about 240,000 unique TCR beta nucleotide sequences per donor were sequenced, and around 20% of those sequences were non-productive.

The library was obtained by the immunoSEQ multiplex PCR assay. A mixture of 60 forward primers for TCR Vbeta segments and 13 reverse primers for TCR Jbeta segments was used in the multiplex PCR. The CDR3 region of rearranged TCR beta genes was amplified from genomic DNA with a multiplex PCR assay. On the Illumina HiSeq System, the amplified TCR beta libraries were sequenced as 87-base-pair reads. On the study's bioinformatics: Across the 670 or so repertoires, a later analysis counted some 81 million unique TCR beta chains, roughly 11 million of which were shared by at least two donors. A nearest-neighbor algorithm error-corrected the raw reads and collapsed the reads into unique sequences, merging closely related sequences to remove PCR and sequencing errors. To assign V, D and J gene segments, CDR3 sequences were aligned to IMGT reference sequences. For a sequence to be retained, at least a six-nucleotide match to both a V gene segment and a J gene segment was required. Rearrangements were called productive when the CDR3 lacked stop codons and stayed in frame with V and J; all others were non-productive. CDR3 was defined according to IMGT convention as the region running from the second conserved V-encoded cysteine to the conserved J-encoded phenylalanine. In an earlier analysis of around 540 of the donors, sequences lacking an unambiguous match to a single V gene segment were excluded. An earlier analysis of 587 of the donors classified V segments as functional when productive rearrangements were above 56.7% and as segregating when the standard deviation between donors was above 5%. To diagnose cytomegalovirus status from the catalog of TCR beta chain sequences, a statistical classification framework was built. V and J gene assignment, in a later analysis, came from comparing TCR nucleotide sequences with IMGT/GENE-DB human TR gene sequences. In a later analysis, CDR3 sequences and most-parsimonious VDJ recombination scenarios were assigned using the TCRdist pipeline. In a later analysis, each TCR beta chain was defined by its CDR3 amino acid sequence together with its V-gene family, and reads without a unique V-gene family were excluded. To address suspected cross-contamination and a sequencing artifact, a later analysis removed roughly 640 highly shared, low-generation-probability nucleotide sequences. A later analysis calculated a clonal expansion index for each public chain from normalized within-repertoire ranks of inferred template counts. A later analysis computed generation probabilities with a VDJ recombination model fitted to out-of-frame rearrangements, and checked the results against IGoR. In a later analysis, TCR-TCR, TCR-HLA and TCR-CMV co-occurrence was scored with hypergeometric tests, and a repertoire-size bias correction was applied to TCR pairs. In a later analysis, false discovery rates were estimated by permuting HLA or CMV assignments 20 times. In a later analysis, co-occurring TCRs were grouped using DBSCAN, and TCRdist sequence similarity was added for clustering within HLA-allele-positive subsets. Repertoires with fewer than 30,000 or more than 120,000 public chains, plus five repertoires with anomalous nucleotide sharing, were excluded from co-occurrence clustering. TCRdb holds this immuneACCESS table with in-frame rearrangements only. Some clones are missing; in checked studies, unresolved V genes explain under half, and the rest has no known cause. That table is the source of V, J and clone size, and D and trimming were worked out from the DNA. The sample table shows roughly 120,000 clones, and more than 65% are seen once. 3.7% of the sample rests with the top ten.

What the study reported, not specific to this receptor: For the cohort, immune exposure information was limited to CMV serostatus. At a false discovery rate of 0.05, a later analysis linked approximately 18,000 TCR beta sequences to specific HLA alleles. A later analysis found that HLA-associated TCR beta chains were more clonally expanded and had lower generation probabilities than equally common non-associated chains. Most TCR sequences were seen in very few donors, while some public TCRs were found in many individuals. In a later genetic analysis, fewer N-insertions in productive TCRs were reported among donors in an Asian-associated ancestry cluster than the roughly 700-donor mean. In a later analysis, TCR association rates were found to vary across HLA loci, with the most associated TCRs seen for DRB1 alleles and the fewest for HLA-C alleles. A few of the identified cytomegalovirus-associated TCR beta chains were confirmed in vitro to be specific for cytomegalovirus antigens. Most CMV-associated TCR beta chains appeared to be HLA-restricted in a later analysis, and the HLA associations seemed to be driven largely by CMV exposure. In a later analysis, several top co-occurrence clusters were reported to appear linked to parvovirus B19, influenza, CMV and Epstein-Barr virus. The presence/absence analyses assumed that sequencing depth was roughly uniform across donors, and that assumption may not be true. A further reported finding was that TCR beta sequences accurately predicted the HLA-A and HLA-B alleles for most subjects in the first cohort. The study listed 170 or so TCR beta chains as associated with cytomegalovirus. Broadly in line with IMGT annotations, most TCR beta V segments showed up in productive rearrangements about 90% or about 30% of the time in an earlier analysis of 587 of the donors. Correlated functional status among segregating V segments might reflect linkage disequilibrium, but an unknown experimental factor could not be ruled out. The classifier was reported to diagnose cytomegalovirus status with high specificity and sensitivity in both the original and validation cohorts. When HLA alleles, especially DR and DQ, strongly co-occurred, TCR associations were difficult to assign to individual alleles. The authors suggested that the approach could potentially be extended to other disease states and immunological phenotypes. Because counts were too low, seventeen rarely observed V segments, including chromosome 9 orphons, were left out of the earlier analysis of 500 to 650 of the donors. Because HLA typing was missing for some donors at each locus, association tests included only the typed subset. V-gene and J-gene trimming of TCR beta chains was associated with a missense DCLRE1C variant in a later genetic analysis, and the association was replicated in an independent cohort. A cluster of highly shared sequence variants was judged likely to represent a technical artifact of the sequencing pipeline. Because the 87-base-pair reads could not distinguish some IMGT-functional V segments, including TRBV6-2 and TRBV6-3, those segments were excluded. In this cohort, only TCR beta chains were sequenced, and detectable features were limited by the absence of alpha or paired-chain data.

This clone was observed a handful of times. Its antigen remains unidentified. Base-call qualities are not available, and no considerably larger clone is one nucleotide away. The cohort consisted of some 670 healthy bone marrow donors. At the time of sampling, all cohort members were nominally healthy, though unrecorded immune exposures were likely present. Of the 700 or so cohort members, 250 to 300 had positive CMV serostatus and 350 to 450 had negative CMV serostatus, and CMV serostatus was not recorded for the donor. Each donor provided a peripheral blood sample, and peripheral blood mononuclear cells were used for TCR beta sequencing. Genomic DNA extraction from the blood cell samples was performed with the Qiagen DNeasy Blood Extraction Kit. Counted from cysteine to phenylalanine, this CDR3 has 15 amino acids. Only CDR3 DNA is held: 45 bases, read in frame from base 1. The V end loses 5 bases and the J end loses 1 base, and a stretch of 12 bases separates them. The germline V gene (reference sequence) sets CDR1 to LNHDA and CDR2 to SQIVND.

Recombination joined TRBV19 with TRBJ1-5, with an unclear D gene assignment. The sample comprised PBMCs. This TCR came from a human donor in good health. Here the CDR3 is given as CASSPQVRSNQPQHF. Here is the DNA: TGTGCCAGTAGTCCCCAGGTCCGAAGCAATCAGCCCCAGCATTTT.